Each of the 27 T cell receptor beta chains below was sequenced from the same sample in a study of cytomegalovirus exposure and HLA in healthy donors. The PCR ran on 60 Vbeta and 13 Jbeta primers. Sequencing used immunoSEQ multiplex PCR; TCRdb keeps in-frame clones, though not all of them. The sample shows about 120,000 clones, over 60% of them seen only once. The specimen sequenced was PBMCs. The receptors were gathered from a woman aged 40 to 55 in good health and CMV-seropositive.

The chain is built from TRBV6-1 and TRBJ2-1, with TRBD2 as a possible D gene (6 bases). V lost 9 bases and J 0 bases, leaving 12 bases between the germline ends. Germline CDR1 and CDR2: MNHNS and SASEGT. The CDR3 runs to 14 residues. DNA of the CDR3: TGTGCCAGTAAACGGGAGAGCTCCTACAATGAGCAGTTCTTC. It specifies CASKRESSYNEQFF.

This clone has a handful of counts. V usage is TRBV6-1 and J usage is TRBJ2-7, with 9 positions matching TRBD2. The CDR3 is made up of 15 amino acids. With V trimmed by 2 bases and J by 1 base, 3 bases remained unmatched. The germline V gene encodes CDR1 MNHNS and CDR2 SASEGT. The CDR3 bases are TGTGCCAGCAGTGAAAAGGCGGGGGGGTCCTACGAGCAGTACTTC. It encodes CASSEKAGGSYEQYF.

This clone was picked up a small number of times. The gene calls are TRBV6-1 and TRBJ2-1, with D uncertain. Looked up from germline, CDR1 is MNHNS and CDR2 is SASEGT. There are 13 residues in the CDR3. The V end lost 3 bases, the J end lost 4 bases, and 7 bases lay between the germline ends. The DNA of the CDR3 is TGTGCCAGCAGTGATCCCGTTTACAATGAGCAGTTCTTC. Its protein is CASSDPVYNEQFF.

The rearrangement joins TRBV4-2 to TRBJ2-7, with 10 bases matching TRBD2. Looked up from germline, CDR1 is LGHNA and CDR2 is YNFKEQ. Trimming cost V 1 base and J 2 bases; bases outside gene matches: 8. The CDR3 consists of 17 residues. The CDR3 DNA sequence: TGTGCCAGCAGCCAAGGGAAACTAGCGGGATCCGCCTACGAGCAGTACTTC. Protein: CASSQGKLAGSAYEQYF.

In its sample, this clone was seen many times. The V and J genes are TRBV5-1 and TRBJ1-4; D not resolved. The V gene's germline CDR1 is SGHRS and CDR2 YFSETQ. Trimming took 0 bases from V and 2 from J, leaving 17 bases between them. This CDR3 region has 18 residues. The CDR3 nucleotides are TGCGCCAGCAGCTTGGAGCCAGTGGGCATGGCGACTAATGAAAAACTGTTTTTT. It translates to CASSLEPVGMATNEKLFF.

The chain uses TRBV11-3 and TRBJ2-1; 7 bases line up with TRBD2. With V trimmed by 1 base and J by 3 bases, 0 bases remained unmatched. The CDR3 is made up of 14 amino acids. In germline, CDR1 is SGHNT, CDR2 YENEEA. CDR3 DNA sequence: TGTGCCAGCAGCTTAGCGGGGGGCTACAATGAGCAGTTCTTC. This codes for CASSLAGGYNEQFF.

The CDR3 nucleotides are TGCAGCGTCCCCCAGACAATCCAAGAGACCCAGTACTTC. Protein product: CSVPQTIQETQYF. The chain links TRBV29-1 to TRBJ2-5, with D unresolved. The V end was cut by 6 bases, the J end by 1 base, with 12 bases between. The CDR3 spans 13 residues. Germline assignment: CDR1 SQVTM and CDR2 ANQGSEA.

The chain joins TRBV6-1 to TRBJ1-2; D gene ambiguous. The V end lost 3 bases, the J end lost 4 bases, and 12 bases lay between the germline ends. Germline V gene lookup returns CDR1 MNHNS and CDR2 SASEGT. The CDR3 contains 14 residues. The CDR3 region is CASSERRISYGYTF. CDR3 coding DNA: TGTGCCAGCAGTGAGCGGCGGATCAGCTATGGCTACACCTTC.

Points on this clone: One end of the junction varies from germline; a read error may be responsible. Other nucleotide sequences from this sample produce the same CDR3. CDR3 amino acids: CAWRSPLRKTEAFF. DNA of the CDR3: TGTGCCTGGAGGTCACCACTGAGGAAGACTGAAGCCTTCTTT. V usage is TRBV30 and J usage is TRBJ1-1; D gene uncertain. Germline V lookup: CDR1 GTSNPN, CDR2 SVGIG (reference sequence). This CDR3 comprises 14 residues.

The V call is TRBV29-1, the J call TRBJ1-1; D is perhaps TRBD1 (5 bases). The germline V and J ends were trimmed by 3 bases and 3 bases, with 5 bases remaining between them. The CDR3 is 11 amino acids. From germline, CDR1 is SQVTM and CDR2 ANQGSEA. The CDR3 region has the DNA TGCAGCGTTGACAGGGACACTGAAGCTTTCTTT. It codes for CSVDRDTEAFF. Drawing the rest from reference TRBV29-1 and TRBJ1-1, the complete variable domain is SAVISQKPSRDICQRGTSLTIQCQVDSQVTMMFWYRQQPGQSLTLIATANQGSEATYESGFVIDKFPISRPNLTFSTLTVSNMSPEDSSIYLCSVDRDTEAFFGQGTRLTVV.

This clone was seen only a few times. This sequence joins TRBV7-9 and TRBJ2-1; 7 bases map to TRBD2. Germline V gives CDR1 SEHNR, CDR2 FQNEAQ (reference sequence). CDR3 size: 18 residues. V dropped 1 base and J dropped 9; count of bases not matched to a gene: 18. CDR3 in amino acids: CASSLDGIPGLPMGEQFF. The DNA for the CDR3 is TGTGCCAGCAGCTTAGATGGGATACCGGGACTACCGATGGGTGAGCAGTTCTTC.

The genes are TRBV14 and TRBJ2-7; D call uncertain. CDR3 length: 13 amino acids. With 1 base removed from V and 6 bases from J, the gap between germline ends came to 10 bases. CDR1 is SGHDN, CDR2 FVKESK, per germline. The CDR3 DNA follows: TGTGCCAGCAGCCAAGGCCGGGTCCGCGAGCAGTACTTC. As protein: CASSQGRVREQYF.

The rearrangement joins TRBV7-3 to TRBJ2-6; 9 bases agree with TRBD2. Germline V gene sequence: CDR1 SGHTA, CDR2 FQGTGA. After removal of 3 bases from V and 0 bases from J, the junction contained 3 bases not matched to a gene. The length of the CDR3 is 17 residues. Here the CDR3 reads CASSLTSGTSGANVLTF. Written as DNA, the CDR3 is TGTGCCAGCAGCTTGACTAGCGGAACCTCTGGGGCCAACGTCCTGACTTTC.

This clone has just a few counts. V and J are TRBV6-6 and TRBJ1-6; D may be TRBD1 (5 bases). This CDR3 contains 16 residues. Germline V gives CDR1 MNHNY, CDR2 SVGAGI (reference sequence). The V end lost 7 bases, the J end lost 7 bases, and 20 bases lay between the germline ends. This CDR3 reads CASNAGTGLLNSPLHF. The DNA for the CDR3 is TGTGCCAGCAACGCAGGGACCGGACTATTAAATTCACCCCTCCACTTT.

The CDR3 coding sequence is TGTGCCAGCAGCCTAGCCGGGACAGGACTCTACGAGCAGTACTTC. Amino acids: CASSLAGTGLYEQYF. The rearrangement links TRBV13 to TRBJ2-7, with 8 bases lining up with TRBD1. CDR1 and CDR2 from the germline V gene are PRHDT and FYEKMQ (reference sequence). With V trimmed by 5 bases and J by 3 bases, 9 bases remained unmatched. This CDR3 is 15 amino acids long.

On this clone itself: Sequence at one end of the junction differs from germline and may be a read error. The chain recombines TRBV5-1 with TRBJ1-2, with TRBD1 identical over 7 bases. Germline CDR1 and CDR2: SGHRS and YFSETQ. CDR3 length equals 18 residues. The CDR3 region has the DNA TGCGCCAGCAGCTCGTCAAGGGGGCGCGGGGAACTCGACTATGGCTACCCCTTC. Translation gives CASSSSRGRGELDYGYPF.

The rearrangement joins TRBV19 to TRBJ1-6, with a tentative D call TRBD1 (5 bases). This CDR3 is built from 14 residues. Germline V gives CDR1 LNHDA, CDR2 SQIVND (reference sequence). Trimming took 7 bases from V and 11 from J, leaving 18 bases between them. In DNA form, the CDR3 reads TGTGCCAGTACGCGTCAGACAGCCTCGGCACCCCTCCACTTT. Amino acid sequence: CASTRQTASAPLHF.

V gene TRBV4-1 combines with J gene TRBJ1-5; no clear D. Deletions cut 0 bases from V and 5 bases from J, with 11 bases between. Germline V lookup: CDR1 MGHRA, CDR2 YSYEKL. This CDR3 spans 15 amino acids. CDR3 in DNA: TGCGCCAGCAGCCAAGAAGGTCCAGGTTATCAGCCCCAGCATTTT. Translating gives CASSQEGPGYQPQHF.

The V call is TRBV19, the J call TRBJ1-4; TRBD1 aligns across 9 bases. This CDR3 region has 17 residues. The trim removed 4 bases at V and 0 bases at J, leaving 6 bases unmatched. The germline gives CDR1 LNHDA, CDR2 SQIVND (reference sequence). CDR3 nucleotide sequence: TGTGCCAGTAGTAAGGGGACAGGGTTCTCAACTAATGAAAAACTGTTTTTT. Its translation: CASSKGTGFSTNEKLFF.

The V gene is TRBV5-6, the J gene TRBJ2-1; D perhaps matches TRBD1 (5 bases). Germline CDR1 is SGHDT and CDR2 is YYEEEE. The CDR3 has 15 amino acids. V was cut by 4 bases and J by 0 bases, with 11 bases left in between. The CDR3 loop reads CASSRPDSSYNEQFF. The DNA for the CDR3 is TGTGCCAGCAGCCGACCCGACAGCTCCTACAATGAGCAGTTCTTC.

CDR3 sequence reads: CASSIAIKPGLAGETQYF. CDR3 DNA: TGTGCCAGCAGCATCGCAATAAAGCCGGGACTAGCGGGAGAGACCCAGTACTTC. The chain employs TRBV7-2 and TRBJ2-5, with 12 bases that match TRBD2. The CDR3 contains 18 residues. The junction had 14 bases not matched to a gene; V was cut back by 5 bases and J by 4 bases. Germline assignment: CDR1 SGHTA and CDR2 FQGNSA.

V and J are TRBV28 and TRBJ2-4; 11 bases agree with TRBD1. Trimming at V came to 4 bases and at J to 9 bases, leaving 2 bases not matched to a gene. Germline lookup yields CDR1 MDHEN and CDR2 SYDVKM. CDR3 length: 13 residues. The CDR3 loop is CASSSGQGGIQYF. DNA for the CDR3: TGTGCCAGCAGTTCGGGACAGGGGGGCATTCAGTACTTC.

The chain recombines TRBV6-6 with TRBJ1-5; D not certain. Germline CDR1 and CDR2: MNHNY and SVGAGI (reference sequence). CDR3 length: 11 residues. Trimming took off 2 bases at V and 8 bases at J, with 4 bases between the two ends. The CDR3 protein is CASSYPEPQHF. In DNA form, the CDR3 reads TGTGCCAGCAGTTACCCGGAGCCCCAGCATTTT.

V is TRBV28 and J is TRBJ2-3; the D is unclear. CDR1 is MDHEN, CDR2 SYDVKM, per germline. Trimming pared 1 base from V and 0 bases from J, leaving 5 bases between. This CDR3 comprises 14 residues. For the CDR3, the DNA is TGTGCCAGCAGTTTATCCTTGAGCACAGATACGCAGTATTTT. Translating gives CASSLSLSTDTQYF.

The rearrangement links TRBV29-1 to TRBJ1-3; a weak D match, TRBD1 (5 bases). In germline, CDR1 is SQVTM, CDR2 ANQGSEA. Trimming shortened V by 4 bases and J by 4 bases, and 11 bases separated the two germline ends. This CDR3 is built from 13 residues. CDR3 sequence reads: CSVATRQGNTIYF. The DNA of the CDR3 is TGCAGCGTTGCCACCCGACAGGGAAACACCATATATTTT.

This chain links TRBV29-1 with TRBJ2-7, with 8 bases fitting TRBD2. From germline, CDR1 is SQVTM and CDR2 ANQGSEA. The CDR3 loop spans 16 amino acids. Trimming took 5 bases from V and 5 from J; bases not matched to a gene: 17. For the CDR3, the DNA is TGCAGCGTTTTGGTCGCAGCGGGAGAGCGGGTCCACGAGCAGTACTTC. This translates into CSVLVAAGERVHEQYF.

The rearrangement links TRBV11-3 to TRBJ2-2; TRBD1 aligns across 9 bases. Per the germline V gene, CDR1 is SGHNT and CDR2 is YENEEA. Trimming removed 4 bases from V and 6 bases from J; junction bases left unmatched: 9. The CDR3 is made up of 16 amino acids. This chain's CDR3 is CASSSGTGIVPGELFF. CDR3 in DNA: TGTGCCAGCAGCTCGGGGACAGGGATCGTTCCCGGGGAGCTGTTTTTT.